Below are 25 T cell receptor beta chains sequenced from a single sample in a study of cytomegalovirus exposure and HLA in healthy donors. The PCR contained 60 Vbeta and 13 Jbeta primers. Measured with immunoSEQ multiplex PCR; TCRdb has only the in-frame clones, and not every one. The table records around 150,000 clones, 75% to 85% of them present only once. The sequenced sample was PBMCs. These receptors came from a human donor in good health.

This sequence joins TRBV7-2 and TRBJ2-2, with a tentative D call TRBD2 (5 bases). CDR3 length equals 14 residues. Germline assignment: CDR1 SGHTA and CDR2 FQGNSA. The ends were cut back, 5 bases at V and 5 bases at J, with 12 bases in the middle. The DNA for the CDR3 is TGTGCCAGCAGCCCGCGGACTGTAACCGGGGAGCTGTTTTTT. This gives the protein CASSPRTVTGELFF.

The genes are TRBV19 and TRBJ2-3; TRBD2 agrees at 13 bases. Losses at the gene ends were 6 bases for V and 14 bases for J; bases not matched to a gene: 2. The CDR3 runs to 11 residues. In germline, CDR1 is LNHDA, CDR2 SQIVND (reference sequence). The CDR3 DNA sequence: TGTGCCAGTAGGACTAGCGGGAGGACGTATTTT. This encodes CASRTSGRTYF. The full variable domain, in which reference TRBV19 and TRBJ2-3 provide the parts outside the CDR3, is DGGITQSPKYLFRKEGQNVTLSCEQNLNHDAMYWYRQDPGQGLRLIYYSQIVNDFQKGDIAEGYSVSREKKESFPLTVTSAQKNPTAFYLCASRTSGRTYFGPGTRLTVL.

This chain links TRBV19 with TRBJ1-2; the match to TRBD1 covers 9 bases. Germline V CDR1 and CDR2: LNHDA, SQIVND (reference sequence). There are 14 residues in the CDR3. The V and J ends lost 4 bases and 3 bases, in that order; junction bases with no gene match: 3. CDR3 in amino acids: CASSTRTGDYGYTF. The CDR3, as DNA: TGTGCCAGTAGTACAAGGACAGGGGACTATGGCTACACCTTC.

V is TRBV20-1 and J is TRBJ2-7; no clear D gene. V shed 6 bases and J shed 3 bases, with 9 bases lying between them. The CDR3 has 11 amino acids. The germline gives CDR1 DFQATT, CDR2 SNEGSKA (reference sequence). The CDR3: CSARVGYEQYF. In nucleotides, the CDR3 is TGCAGTGCCCGGGTTGGCTACGAGCAGTACTTC.

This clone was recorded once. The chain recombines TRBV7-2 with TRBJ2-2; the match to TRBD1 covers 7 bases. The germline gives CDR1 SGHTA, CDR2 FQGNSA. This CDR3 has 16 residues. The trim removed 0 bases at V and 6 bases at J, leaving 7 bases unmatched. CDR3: CASSLAGTVDPGELFF. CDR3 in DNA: TGTGCCAGCAGCTTAGCAGGGACAGTAGATCCCGGGGAGCTGTTTTTT. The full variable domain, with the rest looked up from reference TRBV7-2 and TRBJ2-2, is GAGVSQSPSNKVTEKGKDVELRCDPISGHTALYWYRQSLGQGLEFLIYFQGNSAPDKSGLPSDRFSAERTGGSVSTLTIQRTQQEDSAVYLCASSLAGTVDPGELFFGEGSRLTVL.

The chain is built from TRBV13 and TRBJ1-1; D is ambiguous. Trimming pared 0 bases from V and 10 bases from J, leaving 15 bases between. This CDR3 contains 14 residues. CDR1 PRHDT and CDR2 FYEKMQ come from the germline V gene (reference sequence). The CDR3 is CASSLGQSVRGAFF. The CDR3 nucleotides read TGTGCCAGCAGCTTAGGGCAGTCAGTCCGTGGAGCTTTCTTT.

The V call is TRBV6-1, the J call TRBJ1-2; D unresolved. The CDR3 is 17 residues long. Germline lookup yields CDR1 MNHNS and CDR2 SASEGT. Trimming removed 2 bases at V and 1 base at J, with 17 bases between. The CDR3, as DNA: TGTGCCAGCAGTGAACGCTTAGGACGGGAGAATAACTATGGCTACACCTTC. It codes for CASSERLGRENNYGYTF.

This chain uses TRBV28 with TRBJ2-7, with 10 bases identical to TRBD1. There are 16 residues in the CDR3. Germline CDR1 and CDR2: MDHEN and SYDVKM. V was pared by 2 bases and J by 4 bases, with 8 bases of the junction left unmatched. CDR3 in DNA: TGTGCCAGCAGTTTAGACAGGGGGCCCCTAACTTACGAGCAGTACTTC. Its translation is CASSLDRGPLTYEQYF. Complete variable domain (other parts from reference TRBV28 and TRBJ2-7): DVKVTQSSRYLVKRTGEKVFLECVQDMDHENMFWYRQDPGLGLRLIYFSYDVKMKEKGDIPEGYSVSREKKERFSLILESASTNQTSMYLCASSLDRGPLTYEQYFGPGTRLTVT.

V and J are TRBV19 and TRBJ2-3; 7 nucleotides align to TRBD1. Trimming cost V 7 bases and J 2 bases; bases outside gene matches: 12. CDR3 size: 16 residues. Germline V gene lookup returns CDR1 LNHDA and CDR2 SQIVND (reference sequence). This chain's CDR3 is CASTSNWGQITDTQYF. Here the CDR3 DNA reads TGTGCCAGTACTTCGAACTGGGGACAGATCACAGATACGCAGTATTTT.

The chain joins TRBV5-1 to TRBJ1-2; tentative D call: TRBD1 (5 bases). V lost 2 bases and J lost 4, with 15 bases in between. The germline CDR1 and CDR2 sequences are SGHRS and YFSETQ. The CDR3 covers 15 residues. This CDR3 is CASSFTGHEGYGYTF. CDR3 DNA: TGCGCCAGCAGCTTCACCGGACATGAAGGCTATGGCTACACCTTC.

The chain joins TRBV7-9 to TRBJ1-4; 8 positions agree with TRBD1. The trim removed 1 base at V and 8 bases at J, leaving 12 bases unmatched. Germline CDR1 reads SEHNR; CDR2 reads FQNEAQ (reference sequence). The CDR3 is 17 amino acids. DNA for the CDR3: TGTGCCAGCAGCTTAGTATTCCCTACAGGGGGAGTAGAAAAACTGTTTTTT. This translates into CASSLVFPTGGVEKLFF.

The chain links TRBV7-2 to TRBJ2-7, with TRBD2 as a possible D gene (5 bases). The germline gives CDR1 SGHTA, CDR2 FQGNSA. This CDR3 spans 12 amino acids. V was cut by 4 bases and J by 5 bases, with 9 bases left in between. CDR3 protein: CASSSSGNEQYF. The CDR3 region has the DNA TGTGCCAGCAGCTCATCGGGAAACGAGCAGTACTTC.

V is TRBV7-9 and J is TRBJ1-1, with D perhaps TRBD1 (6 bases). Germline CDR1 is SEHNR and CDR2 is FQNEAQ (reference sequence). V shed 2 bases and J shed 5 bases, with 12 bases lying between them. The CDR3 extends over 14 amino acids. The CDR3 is CASSLNREKTEAFF. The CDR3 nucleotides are TGTGCCAGCAGCTTAAACAGGGAGAAGACTGAAGCTTTCTTT.

This chain's CDR3 is CASKTGTDTQYF. The CDR3 DNA sequence: TGTGCCAGCAAAACCGGGACAGATACGCAGTATTTT. The chain joins TRBV21-1 to TRBJ2-3; TRBD2, the table's D call, lacks a check against the DNA. TRBV21-1 is reported as a pseudogene. The CDR3 consists of 12 residues.

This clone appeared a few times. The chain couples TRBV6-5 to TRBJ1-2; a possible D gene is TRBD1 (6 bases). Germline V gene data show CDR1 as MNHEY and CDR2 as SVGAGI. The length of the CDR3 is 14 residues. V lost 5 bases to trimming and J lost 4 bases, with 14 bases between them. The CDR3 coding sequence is TGTGCCAGCAGTCGAGGGGGGGTGGGCTATGGCTACACCTTC. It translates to CASSRGGVGYGYTF.

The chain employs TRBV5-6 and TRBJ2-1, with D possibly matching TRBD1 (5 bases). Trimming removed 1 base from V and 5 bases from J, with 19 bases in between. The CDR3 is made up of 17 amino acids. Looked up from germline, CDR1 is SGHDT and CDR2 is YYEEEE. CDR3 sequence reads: CASSLMSGRGENNEQFF. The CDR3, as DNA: TGTGCCAGCAGCTTGATGTCAGGGCGTGGAGAAAACAATGAGCAGTTCTTC.

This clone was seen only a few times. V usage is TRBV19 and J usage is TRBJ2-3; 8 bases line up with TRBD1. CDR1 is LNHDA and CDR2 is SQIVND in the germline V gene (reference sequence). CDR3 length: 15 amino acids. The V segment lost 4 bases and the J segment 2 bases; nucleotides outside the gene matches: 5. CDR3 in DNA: TGTGCCAGTAGTAGGGGCAGGGGGCCCACAGATACGCAGTATTTT. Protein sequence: CASSRGRGPTDTQYF.

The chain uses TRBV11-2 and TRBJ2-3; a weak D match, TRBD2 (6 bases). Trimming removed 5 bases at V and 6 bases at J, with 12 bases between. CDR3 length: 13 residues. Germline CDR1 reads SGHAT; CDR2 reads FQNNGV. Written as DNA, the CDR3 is TGTGCCAGCAGCCTCCGACTAGTGGATACGCAGTATTTT. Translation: CASSLRLVDTQYF.

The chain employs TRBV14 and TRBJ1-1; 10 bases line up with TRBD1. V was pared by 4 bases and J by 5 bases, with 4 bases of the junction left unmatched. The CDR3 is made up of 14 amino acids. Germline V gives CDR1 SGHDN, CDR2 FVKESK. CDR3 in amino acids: CASSRQGATTEAFF. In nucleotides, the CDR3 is TGTGCCAGCAGCCGACAGGGGGCTACGACTGAAGCTTTCTTT.

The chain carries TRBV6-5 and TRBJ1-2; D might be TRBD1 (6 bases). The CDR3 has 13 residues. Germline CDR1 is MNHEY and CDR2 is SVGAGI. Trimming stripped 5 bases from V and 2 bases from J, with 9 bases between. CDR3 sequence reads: CASSRTANYGYTF. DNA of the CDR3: TGTGCCAGCAGTCGGACAGCAAACTATGGCTACACCTTC.

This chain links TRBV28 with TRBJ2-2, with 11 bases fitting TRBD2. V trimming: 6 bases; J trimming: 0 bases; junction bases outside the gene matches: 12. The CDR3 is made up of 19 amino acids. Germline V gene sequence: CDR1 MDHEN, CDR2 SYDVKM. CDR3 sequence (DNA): TGTGCCAGCAGACATGTTAGCGGGAGGGCGATATCGAACACCGGGGAGCTGTTTTTT. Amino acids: CASRHVSGRAISNTGELFF.

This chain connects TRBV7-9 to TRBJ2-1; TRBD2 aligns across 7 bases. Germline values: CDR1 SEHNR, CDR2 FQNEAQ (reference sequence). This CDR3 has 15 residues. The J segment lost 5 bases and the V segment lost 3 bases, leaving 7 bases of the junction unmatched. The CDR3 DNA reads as TGTGCCAGCAGCTTCGCGGGGGACTACGACAATGAGCAGTTCTTC. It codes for CASSFAGDYDNEQFF.

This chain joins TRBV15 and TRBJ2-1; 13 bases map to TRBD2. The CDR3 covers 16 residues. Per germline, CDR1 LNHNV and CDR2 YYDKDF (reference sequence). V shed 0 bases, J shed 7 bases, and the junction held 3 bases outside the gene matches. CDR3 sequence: CATSREGTSGVNEQFF. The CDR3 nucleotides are TGTGCCACCAGCAGAGAGGGGACTAGCGGGGTAAATGAGCAGTTCTTC.

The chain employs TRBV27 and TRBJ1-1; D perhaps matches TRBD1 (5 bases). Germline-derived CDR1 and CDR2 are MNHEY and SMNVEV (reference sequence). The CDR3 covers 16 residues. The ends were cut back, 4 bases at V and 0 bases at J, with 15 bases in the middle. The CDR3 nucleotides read TGTGCCAGCAGTTCGATGGAGGGGACTATGAACACTGAAGCTTTCTTT. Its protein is CASSSMEGTMNTEAFF.

CDR3 in amino acids: CASTDRPRQGEDTQYF. The CDR3 bases are TGTGCCAGCACAGACAGGCCGAGACAGGGTGAGGATACGCAGTATTTT. The rearrangement joins TRBV6-6 to TRBJ2-3; 7 bases match TRBD1. Unmatched junction bases numbered 16, after V lost 7 bases and J lost 6 bases. The CDR3 totals 16 residues. The germline V gene has CDR1 MNHNY and CDR2 SVGAGI (reference sequence).